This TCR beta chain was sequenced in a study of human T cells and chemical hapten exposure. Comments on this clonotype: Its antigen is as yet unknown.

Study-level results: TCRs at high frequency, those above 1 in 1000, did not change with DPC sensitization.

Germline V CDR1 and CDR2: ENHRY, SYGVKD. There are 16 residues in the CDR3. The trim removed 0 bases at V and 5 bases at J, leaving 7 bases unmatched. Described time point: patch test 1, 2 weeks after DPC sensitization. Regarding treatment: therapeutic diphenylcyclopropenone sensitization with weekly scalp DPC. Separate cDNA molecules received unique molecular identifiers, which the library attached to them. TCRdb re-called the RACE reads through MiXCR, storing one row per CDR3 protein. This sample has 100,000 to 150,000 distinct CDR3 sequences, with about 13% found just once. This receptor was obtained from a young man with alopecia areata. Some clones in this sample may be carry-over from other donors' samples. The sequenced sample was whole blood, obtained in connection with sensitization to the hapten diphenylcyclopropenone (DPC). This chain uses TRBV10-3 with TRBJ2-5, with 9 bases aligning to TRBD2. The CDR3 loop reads CAISESAGGRLETQYF. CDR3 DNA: TGTGCCATCAGTGAGTCAGCGGGGGGCCGTCTGGAGACCCAGTACTTC.